The 20 T cell receptor beta chains reported below all come from one sample, sequenced in a study of T cell repertoires in cytomegalovirus infection. TCRdb passed the reads through MiXCR, listing each CDR3 protein once. The sample carries fewer than 1,000,000 distinct CDR3 sequences, under 40% recorded once. No antigen has been assigned to these receptors. Sample: cultured CD8+ T cells from PBMCs, taken from culture after CMV antigen stimulation. The source is a human donor in good health (CMV status not recorded). Some clones in this sample may be carry-over from other donors' samples.

This clonotype was seen a few times. The chain recombines TRBV7-6 with TRBJ1-4; no clear D gene. V was cut by 1 base and J by 4 bases, with 13 bases left in between. This CDR3 region has 16 residues. Germline V gene data show CDR1 as SGHVS and CDR2 as FNYEAQ. The CDR3 sequence: CASSLEQTRLNEKLFF. The DNA for the CDR3 is TGTGCCAGCAGCTTAGAACAGACGAGACTTAATGAAAAACTGTTTTTT. Full variable domain (rest looked up from reference TRBV7-6 and TRBJ1-4): GAGVSQSPRYKVTKRGQDVALRCDPISGHVSLYWYRQALGQGPEFLTYFNYEAQQDKSGLPNDRFSAERPEGSISTLTIQRTEQRDSAMYRCASSLEQTRLNEKLFFGSGTQLSVL.

This chain connects TRBV7-9 to TRBJ2-5; TRBD1 might be the D (6 bases). Looked up from germline, CDR1 is SEHNR and CDR2 is FQNEAQ (reference sequence). Between the trimmed V and J ends, which lost 6 bases and 2 bases, there was a span of 22 bases. CDR3 size: 17 residues. CDR3 nucleotide sequence: TGTGCCAGCAGACACGGGGCGGTGGACAGCTTACAAGAGACCCAGTACTTC. Its translation: CASRHGAVDSLQETQYF.

The sample holds a few counts of this clonotype. J is TRBJ2-1 and V is TRBV12-3 or TRBV12-4, with 10 bases aligning to TRBD1. This CDR3 region has 15 residues. The J segment lost 7 bases and the V segment lost 5 bases, leaving 8 bases of the junction unmatched. The CDR3 DNA reads as TGTGCCAGCAGTAAGGACAGGGGGTTGGGTAATGAGCAGTTCTTC. Translated: CASSKDRGLGNEQFF.

This clonotype turned up a few times. V usage is TRBV15 and J usage is TRBJ2-7; 9 nucleotides agree with TRBD1. Losses at the gene ends were 4 bases for V and 4 bases for J; bases not matched to a gene: 11. The CDR3 sequence is 16 residues long. Per the germline V gene, CDR1 is LNHNV and CDR2 is YYDKDF (reference sequence). DNA for the CDR3: TGTGCCACCAGCACTACCGGGACAGGGAGTATTTACGAGCAGTACTTC. It is translated as CATSTTGTGSIYEQYF.

This clonotype was detected only a few times. V is TRBV10-3 and J is TRBJ2-3; D perhaps matches TRBD1 (6 bases). The V gene lost 9 bases and the J gene lost 0 bases, with 16 bases spanning the gap. CDR1 and CDR2 from the germline V gene are ENHRY and SYGVKD. This CDR3 has 15 amino acids. The CDR3 reads CAIDSGTTSTDTQYF. As DNA, the CDR3 is TGTGCCATTGACTCCGGGACAACTAGCACAGATACGCAGTATTTT.

The chain carries TRBV5-1 and TRBJ2-1; 7 nucleotides match TRBD2. J gave up 2 bases and V 8 bases, and 10 bases lay outside the gene matches. The length of the CDR3 is 15 residues. CDR1 SGHRS and CDR2 YFSETQ come from the germline V gene. The CDR3 is CASDRTGGTYNEQFF. CDR3 bases: TGCGCCAGTGATCGGACGGGGGGTACCTACAATGAGCAGTTCTTC.

Points on this clonotype: Being one base from a much bigger clone, this may be a read error. The gene calls are TRBV11-3 and TRBJ1-1; no firm D call. Per germline, CDR1 SGHNT and CDR2 YENEEA. CDR3 length: 15 amino acids. The CDR3 DNA sequence: TGTCCCAGCAGAAGACTTCGTTCGGGGAACACTGAAGCTTTCTTT. Its protein product is CPSRRLRSGNTEAFF.

A few counts support this clonotype. The genes are TRBV27 and TRBJ2-2; 8 nucleotides line up with TRBD2. Trimming at V came to 3 bases and at J to 6 bases, leaving 9 bases not matched to a gene. The CDR3 totals 16 residues. CDR1 and CDR2 (germline): MNHEY, SMNVEV (reference sequence). This chain's CDR3 is CASSFPGGASAGELFF. DNA for the CDR3: TGTGCCAGCAGTTTCCCCGGGGGGGCCTCCGCCGGGGAGCTGTTTTTT.

The chain has TRBV7-3 and TRBJ1-1, with D tentatively TRBD1 (5 bases). This CDR3 is 17 amino acids long. Trimming left V 0 bases short and J 6 bases short, with 20 bases between. Germline assignment: CDR1 SGHTA and CDR2 FQGTGA. The CDR3 region is CASSLTPPGREGAEAFF. CDR3 DNA sequence: TGTGCCAGCAGCTTAACCCCCCCGGGGAGGGAAGGGGCTGAAGCTTTCTTT.

This clonotype occurred many times. The J gene is TRBJ2-3, the V gene TRBV7-8; 14 bases are a match to TRBD2. Germline-derived CDR1 and CDR2 are SGHVS and FQNEAQ. V lost 5 bases to trimming and J lost 2 bases; unmatched junction nucleotides: 6. The CDR3 runs to 17 residues. The CDR3 region is CASSTGTSGGFTDTQYF. The CDR3, as DNA: TGTGCCAGCAGCACTGGGACTAGCGGGGGATTCACAGATACGCAGTATTTT.

This clonotype occurred once. The junction departs from the called germline gene at one end, perhaps through a read error. The rearrangement uses TRBV6-1 and TRBJ1-6; TRBD1 matches at 8 bases. The CDR3 runs 20 residues. Germline V CDR1 and CDR2: MNHNS, SASEGT. CDR3 loop: CVSSEKHASWTGNYRSPLHF. The CDR3 nucleotides are TGTGTCAGCAGTGAAAAGCACGCGTCCTGGACAGGGAATTATCGGTCTCCCCTCCACTTT.

This clonotype came up once. V usage is TRBV20-1 and J usage is TRBJ1-2; 11 bases align to TRBD1. Germline trimming cut 0 bases from V and 6 bases from J; bases unmatched to any gene: 15. The germline V gene has CDR1 DFQATT and CDR2 SNEGSKA (reference sequence). The CDR3 is 18 amino acids. For the CDR3, the DNA is TGCAGTGCTAGAGATTGGTCCTCGGACAGGGGGCGCGAAAATGGCTACACCTTC. This encodes CSARDWSSDRGRENGYTF.

The chain joins TRBV20-1 to TRBJ1-5; 7 nucleotides align to TRBD1. This CDR3 is 12 amino acids long. Germline values: CDR1 DFQATT, CDR2 SNEGSKA (reference sequence). V lost 5 bases, J lost 7 bases, and 5 bases stayed unmatched. The CDR3 spells CSARQGGQPQHF. The CDR3 DNA sequence: TGCAGTGCTCGGCAGGGGGGCCAGCCCCAGCATTTT.

V usage is TRBV20-1 and J usage is TRBJ1-6; 7 bases agree with TRBD1. Per germline, CDR1 DFQATT and CDR2 SNEGSKA (reference sequence). V shed 0 bases, J shed 9 bases, and the junction held 8 bases outside the gene matches. The CDR3 runs to 15 residues. This CDR3 reads CSAREPTGYSSPLHF. The CDR3 coding sequence is TGCAGTGCTAGAGAACCGACAGGGTACAGTTCACCCCTCCACTTT.

The chain combines TRBV28 with TRBJ2-7; D is perhaps TRBD1 or TRBD2 (5 bases each). Germline V CDR1 and CDR2: MDHEN, SYDVKM. Deletions cut 1 base from V and 5 bases from J, with 12 bases between. This CDR3 is 14 amino acids long. In nucleotides, the CDR3 is TGTGCCAGCAGTTTATATCGACGGGGCGACGAGCAGTACGTC. Protein sequence: CASSLYRRGDEQYV.

This clonotype appeared many times. The chain employs TRBV24-1 and TRBJ1-2; D not resolved. The germline CDR1 and CDR2 sequences are KGHDR and SFDVKD. The ends were cut back, 4 bases at V and 4 bases at J, with 9 bases in the middle. The CDR3 has 13 residues. CDR3 loop: CATSDVWSYGYTF. The CDR3 bases are TGTGCCACCAGTGACGTCTGGAGCTATGGCTACACCTTC.

This clonotype was picked up a small number of times. The chain has TRBV15 and TRBJ1-1; TRBD1 might be the D (6 bases). This CDR3 is built from 19 residues. CDR1 and CDR2 (germline): LNHNV, YYDKDF (reference sequence). V dropped 3 bases and J dropped 0 bases, with 23 bases sitting between them. The CDR3: CATSSERPRTDYLNTEAFF. The DNA of the CDR3 is TGTGCCACCAGCAGTGAACGTCCGCGGACAGACTACCTGAACACTGAAGCTTTCTTT.

This chain joins TRBV27 and TRBJ2-7; no clear D. This CDR3 spans 15 amino acids. V lost 0 bases and J lost 5, with 14 bases in between. Germline CDR1 MNHEY, CDR2 SMNVEV (reference sequence). The CDR3 here is CASSLSKAGINEQYF. CDR3 bases: TGTGCCAGCAGTTTATCAAAGGCAGGAATCAACGAGCAGTACTTC.

In its sample, this clonotype was seen a few times. The gene calls are TRBV10-3 and TRBJ1-3; D gene uncertain. The CDR3 covers 14 residues. Germline V gene lookup returns CDR1 ENHRY and CDR2 SYGVKD. Trimming left V 9 bases short and J 5 bases short, with 17 bases between. CDR3 in DNA: TGTGCCATTCTTACTCCCGAGCGGAGAAACACCATATATTTT. Amino acid sequence: CAILTPERRNTIYF.

V gene TRBV20-1 combines with J gene TRBJ2-3, with D hard to call. The CDR3 is 13 amino acids. Trimming cost V 0 bases and J 3 bases, with 7 bases left between them. Germline values: CDR1 DFQATT, CDR2 SNEGSKA (reference sequence). The CDR3 protein is CSARDIRTDTQYF. In nucleotides, the CDR3 is TGCAGTGCTAGAGATATTCGGACAGATACGCAGTATTTT.